In its sample, the clone carrying this TCR beta chain was seen a few times. Its matching antigen is unknown. CDR3 regions of TCR beta were amplified from RNA transcripts. HTBI-primed RT-PCR formed the first round, and a multiplex PCR formed the second. One entry per CDR3 protein, called by TCRdb with MiXCR from the multiplex PCR reads. The table includes roughly 1.1 million distinct CDR3 sequences, about 38% detected once. This sample was taken from a study of Graves' ophthalmopathy and Graves' hyperthyroidism. Establishment of the diagnosis relied upon clinical symptoms, serum thyroxine, TRAb, thyroid ultrasound and orbital computed tomography. Broader study findings: A classifier, a 13-signature model, separated ophthalmopathy from stable hyperthyroidism with roughly 90% sensitivity and around 83% specificity. In blood appeared most of the expanded thyroid clonotypes whose frequency exceeded 0.001.

Material: peripheral blood or thyroid tissue (not recorded which). The clonotype originates from an adult man with Graves' hyperthyroidism.

The CDR3 here is CSVENRDYGYTF. The DNA of the CDR3 is TGCAGCGTTGAAAATAGGGACTATGGCTACACCTTC. J is TRBJ1-2 and V is TRBV29-1; D remains unclear. The V gene's germline CDR1 is SQVTM and CDR2 ANQGSEA. With 2 bases removed from V and 3 bases from J, the gap between germline ends came to 7 bases. The CDR3 runs 12 residues.